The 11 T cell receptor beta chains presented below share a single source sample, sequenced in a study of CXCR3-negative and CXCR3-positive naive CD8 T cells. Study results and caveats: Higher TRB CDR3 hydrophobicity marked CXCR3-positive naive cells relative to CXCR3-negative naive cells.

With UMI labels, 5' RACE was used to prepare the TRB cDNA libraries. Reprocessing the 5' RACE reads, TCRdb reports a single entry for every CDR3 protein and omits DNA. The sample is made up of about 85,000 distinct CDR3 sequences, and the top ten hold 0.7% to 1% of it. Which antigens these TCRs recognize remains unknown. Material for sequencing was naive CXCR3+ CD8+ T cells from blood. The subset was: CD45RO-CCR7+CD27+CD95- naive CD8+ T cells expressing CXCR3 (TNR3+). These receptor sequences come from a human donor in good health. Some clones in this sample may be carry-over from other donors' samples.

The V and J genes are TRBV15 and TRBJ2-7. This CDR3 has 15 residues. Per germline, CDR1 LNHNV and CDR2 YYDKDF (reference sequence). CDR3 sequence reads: CATSRDQGAFYEQYF. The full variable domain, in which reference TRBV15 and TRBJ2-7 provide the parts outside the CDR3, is DAMVIQNPRYQVTQFGKPVTLSCSQTLNHNVMYWYQQKSSQAPKLLFHYYDKDFNNEADTPDNFQSRRPNTSFCFLDIRSPGLGDTAMYLCATSRDQGAFYEQYFGPGTRLTVT.

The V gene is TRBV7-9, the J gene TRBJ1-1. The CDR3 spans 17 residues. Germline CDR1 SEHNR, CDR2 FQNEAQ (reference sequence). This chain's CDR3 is CASSFPKEGIMNTEAFF.

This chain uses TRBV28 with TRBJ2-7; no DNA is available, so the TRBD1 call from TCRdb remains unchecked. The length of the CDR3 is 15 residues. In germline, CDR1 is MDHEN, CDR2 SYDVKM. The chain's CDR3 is CASSLASALTYEQYF.

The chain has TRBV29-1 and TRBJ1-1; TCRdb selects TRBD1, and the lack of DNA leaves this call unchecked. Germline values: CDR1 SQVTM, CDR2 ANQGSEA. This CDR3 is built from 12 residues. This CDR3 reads CSVVRGTTEAFF.

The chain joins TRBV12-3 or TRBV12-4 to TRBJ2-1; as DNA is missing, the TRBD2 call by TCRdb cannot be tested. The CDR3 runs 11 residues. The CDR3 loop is CASSTSNEQFF.

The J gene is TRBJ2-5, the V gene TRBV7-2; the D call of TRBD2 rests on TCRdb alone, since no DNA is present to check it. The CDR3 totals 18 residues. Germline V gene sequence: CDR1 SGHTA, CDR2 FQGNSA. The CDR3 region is CASSPAGLAGGRRETQYF.

This CDR3 is CASSPGQGSTEAFF. The chain uses TRBV4-1 and TRBJ1-1; the TRBD1 assignment by TCRdb is unverifiable without DNA. The length of the CDR3 is 14 residues. CDR1 and CDR2 (germline): MGHRA, YSYEKL.

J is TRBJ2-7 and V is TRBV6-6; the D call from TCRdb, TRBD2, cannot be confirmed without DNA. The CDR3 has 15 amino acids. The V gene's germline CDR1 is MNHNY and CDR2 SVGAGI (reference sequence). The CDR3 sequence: CASSYGLEGRGEQYF.

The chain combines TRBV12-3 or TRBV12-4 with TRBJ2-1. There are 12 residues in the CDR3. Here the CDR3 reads CASSLGDNEQFF.

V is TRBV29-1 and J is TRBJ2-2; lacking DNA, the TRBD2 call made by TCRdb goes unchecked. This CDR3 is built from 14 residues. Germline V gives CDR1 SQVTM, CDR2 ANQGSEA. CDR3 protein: CSAMAGTSGRELFF.

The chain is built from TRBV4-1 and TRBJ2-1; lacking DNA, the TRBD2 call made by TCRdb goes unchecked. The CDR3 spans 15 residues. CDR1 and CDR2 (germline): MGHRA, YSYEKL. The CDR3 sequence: CASSQETTRGHEQFF.